These T cell receptor beta chains were read from a single sample in a study of PD-1 blockade in classical Hodgkin lymphoma. Produced via immunoSEQ multiplex PCR; TCRdb's table is partial and in-frame only. The sample holds about 16,000 clones, approximately 84% seen once. Sequencing was performed on peripheral blood mononuclear cells (PBMCs). All receptors derive from a human donor with classical Hodgkin lymphoma. CDR3s include the opening cysteine and the closing phenylalanine or tryptophan. The D gene is left open where the match is weak. Clone size, where shown, is once, few, many, or a class for clones that have expanded.

clone_size	v_call	d_call	j_call	cdr3_aa	cdr3_nt
few	TRBV7-7	-	TRBJ2-5	CASSSTTYQETQYF	TGTGCCAGCAGTTCAACAACGTACCAAGAGACCCAGTACTTC
-	TRBV4-1	-	TRBJ1-4	CASSLLLAVEKLFF	TGCGCCAGCAGCCTGCTCCTGGCGGTTGAAAAACTGTTTTTT
-	TRBV19	-	TRBJ2-7	CASSARDGSYEQYF	TGTGCCAGTAGTGCCCGCGACGGGTCCTACGAGCAGTACTTC
-	TRBV6-5	-	TRBJ1-5	CASSYSGGYNQPQHF	TGTGCCAGCAGTTACTCGGGGGGATACAATCAGCCCCAGCATTTT
-	TRBV6-1	-	TRBJ1-4	CASSGGTAATNEKLFF	TGTGCCAGCAGTGGAGGGACCGCGGCAACTAATGAAAAACTGTTTTTT
-	TRBV28	TRBD1	TRBJ1-3	CASSSRGRTGNTIYF	TGTGCCAGCAGTTCGAGGGGGCGGACTGGAAACACCATATATTTT
-	TRBV4-2	TRBD1	TRBJ1-2	CASSLDRDAGYTF	TGTGCCAGCAGCTTGGACAGGGACGCTGGCTACACCTTC
-	TRBV19	-	TRBJ1-3	CASRSGNTIYF	TGTGCCAGTCGCTCTGGAAACACCATATATTTT
once	TRBV19	-	TRBJ1-5	CASRIRDTSNQPQHF	TGTGCCAGTAGGATCCGGGACACTAGCAATCAGCCCCAGCATTTT
-	TRBV19	-	TRBJ1-5	CASQWDSNQPQHF	TGTGCCAGCCAATGGGATAGCAATCAGCCCCAGCATTTT
-	TRBV4-1	-	TRBJ1-2	CASSQSTGTGGYTF	TGCGCCAGCAGCCAATCGACAGGTACTGGCGGCTACACCTTC
-	TRBV2	-	TRBJ2-7	CASSEAGLSSVQYF	TGTGCCAGCAGTGAAGCCGGCTTGTCGTCCGTGCAGTACTTC
once	TRBV2	-	TRBJ2-3	CASTYTDTQYF	TGTGCCAGCACCTACACAGATACGCAGTATTTT
-	TRBV19	-	TRBJ2-3	CASSSGGPSSTDTQYF	TGTGCCAGTAGTTCCGGTGGACCTTCTAGCACAGATACGCAGTATTTT
-	TRBV21-1	-	TRBJ2-7	CASTDLYEQYF	TGTGCCAGCACAGACTTATACGAGCAGTACTTC
few	TRBV6-4	-	TRBJ2-3	CASSDGSTDTQYF	TGTGCCAGCAGTGACGGGAGCACAGATACGCAGTATTTT
-	TRBV7-9	-	TRBJ2-3	CASSLGGGSDTQYF	TGTGCCAGCAGCCTAGGAGGCGGATCAGATACGCAGTATTTT
-	TRBV19	-	TRBJ2-3	CASSIGSGRADTQYF	TGTGCCAGTAGTATAGGTTCGGGAAGGGCAGATACGCAGTATTTT
few	TRBV6-5	TRBD1	TRBJ1-5	CASSYSGTGVQPQHF	TGTGCCAGCAGTTACTCCGGGACAGGGGTTCAGCCCCAGCATTTT
-	TRBV7-8	TRBD2	TRBJ2-1	CASSLSAGVGREQFF	TGTGCCAGCAGCTTAAGCGCGGGAGTGGGCAGAGAGCAGTTCTTC
once	TRBV5-1	-	TRBJ1-2	CASSLGGGGRYTF	TGCGCCAGCAGCTTGGGCGGTGGCGGTCGCTACACCTTC
-	TRBV4-2	TRBD2	TRBJ2-5	CASSQEDLAGAPQETQYF	TGTGCCAGCAGCCAAGAGGATTTAGCGGGAGCCCCCCAAGAGACCCAGTACTTC
-	TRBV6-1	-	TRBJ1-3	CASSEGDGVSGNTIYF	TGTGCCAGCAGTGAAGGGGACGGGGTCTCTGGAAACACCATATATTTT
-	TRBV7-7	-	TRBJ1-1	CASSPTEGAEAFF	TGTGCCAGCAGCCCCACGGAGGGGGCTGAAGCTTTCTTT
few	TRBV2	-	TRBJ1-5	CASTEGQGNQPQHF	TGTGCCAGCACGGAGGGGCAGGGCAATCAGCCCCAGCATTTT
-	TRBV5-4	-	TRBJ2-1	CASSYSLGNNEQFF	TGTGCCAGCAGCTACTCACTAGGGAACAATGAGCAGTTCTTC
-	TRBV18	-	TRBJ2-2	CASSPSGSLNTGELFF	TGTGCCAGCTCACCCTCGGGGAGCTTGAACACCGGGGAGCTGTTTTTT